Below are 17 T cell receptor beta chains sequenced from a single sample in a study of cytomegalovirus exposure and HLA in healthy donors. Data came from immunoSEQ multiplex PCR; TCRdb stores just in-frame clones and leaves some out. The sample lists approximately 210,000 clones, roughly 86% occurring once. The sequenced sample consisted of PBMCs. These receptors were obtained from a woman younger than 35 in good health and CMV-seronegative.

The chain combines TRBV9 with TRBJ1-3; the D is unclear. The V end was cut by 0 bases, the J end by 3 bases, with 7 bases between. Germline V lookup: CDR1 SGDLS, CDR2 YYNGEE. The length of the CDR3 is 14 residues. For the CDR3, the DNA is TGTGCCAGCAGCGTAGAGGCGGTTGGAAACACCATATATTTT. This translates into CASSVEAVGNTIYF.

The genes are TRBV5-8 and TRBJ1-6; tentatively, D is TRBD1 (5 bases). The CDR3 has 14 amino acids. CDR1 is SGHTS and CDR2 is YDEGEE in the germline V gene. Trimming left V 4 bases short and J 13 bases short, with 18 bases between. DNA of the CDR3: TGTGCCAGCAGCCTACAGGAAAGTAATAGGCCCCTCCACTTT. Residues: CASSLQESNRPLHF.

This sequence joins TRBV2 and TRBJ2-1, with TRBD2 identical over 8 bases. Trimming took 6 bases from V and 8 from J; bases not matched to a gene: 15. The germline gives CDR1 SNHLY, CDR2 FYNNEI. The CDR3 is 16 amino acids. The CDR3 spells CASRGPGIAGWDEQFF. For the CDR3, the DNA is TGTGCCAGCAGGGGACCGGGGATAGCGGGGTGGGATGAGCAGTTCTTC.

About this clone: Relative to the germline gene, one junction end is altered; a read error may explain this. The genes are TRBV11-2 and TRBJ1-5; 9 nucleotides agree with TRBD1. CDR1 is SGHAT and CDR2 is FQNNGV in the germline V gene. This CDR3 is 18 amino acids long. The CDR3 loop reads CASILTRTGDNSNQPQHF. The CDR3 nucleotides read TGTGCCAGCATCTTAACGCGGACAGGGGATAATAGCAATCAGCCCCAGCATTTT.

The chain is built from TRBV27 and TRBJ1-2; D perhaps matches TRBD1 (5 bases). CDR1 is MNHEY, CDR2 SMNVEV, per germline (reference sequence). The V end lost 3 bases, the J end lost 6 bases, and 11 bases lay between the germline ends. This CDR3 is 13 amino acids long. CDR3 amino acids: CASSLVGGDGYTF. In DNA, the CDR3 is TGTGCCAGCAGTTTGGTAGGAGGGGATGGCTACACCTTC.

Here the CDR3 reads CASSFRVLPSGNTIYF. CDR3 coding DNA: TGTGCCAGCAGCTTCCGGGTCCTACCTTCTGGAAACACCATATATTTT. The chain uses TRBV6-6 and TRBJ1-3; D is undetermined. The CDR3 has 16 residues. Per germline, CDR1 MNHNY and CDR2 SVGAGI (reference sequence). Trimming removed 6 bases at V and 1 base at J, with 16 bases between.

This rearrangement joins TRBV6-1 to TRBJ1-1; TRBD1 is a possible D gene (5 bases). Trimming took 3 bases from V and 1 from J, leaving 9 bases between them. This CDR3 is 14 amino acids long. From germline, CDR1 is MNHNS and CDR2 SASEGT. CDR3 amino acids: CASSDRARNTEAFF. The CDR3 DNA is TGTGCCAGCAGTGACAGGGCTCGGAACACTGAAGCTTTCTTT.

The chain couples TRBV5-1 to TRBJ2-6; 9 nucleotides align to TRBD1. The V gene's germline CDR1 is SGHRS and CDR2 YFSETQ. The junction had 13 bases not matched to a gene; V was cut back by 3 bases and J by 0 bases. The CDR3 extends over 20 amino acids. Here the CDR3 DNA reads TGCGCCAGCAGCTCCTCCCGGGACAGGGCCCTCCACTCTGGGGCCAACGTCCTGACTTTC. Its translation is CASSSSRDRALHSGANVLTF. The full variable domain, with the rest looked up from reference TRBV5-1 and TRBJ2-6, is KAGVTQTPRYLIKTRGQQVTLSCSPISGHRSVSWYQQTPGQGLQFLFEYFSETQRNKGNFPGRFSGRQFSNSRSEMNVSTLELGDSALYLCASSSSRDRALHSGANVLTFGAGSRLTVL.

This sequence joins TRBV6-5 and TRBJ2-7; 10 bases are a match to TRBD1. CDR1 MNHEY and CDR2 SVGAGI come from the germline V gene. The J segment lost 2 bases and the V segment lost 7 bases, leaving 5 bases of the junction unmatched. The CDR3 consists of 14 residues. CDR3 region: CASNPDRGAYEQYF. The DNA for the CDR3 is TGTGCCAGCAATCCGGACAGGGGGGCCTACGAGCAGTACTTC.

V usage is TRBV7-9 and J usage is TRBJ1-1; TRBD1 matches 11 bases. The trim removed 5 bases at V and 0 bases at J, leaving 11 bases unmatched. The CDR3 consists of 18 residues. Germline CDR1 is SEHNR and CDR2 is FQNEAQ (reference sequence). CDR3 loop: CASSPLGRDRGLNTEAFF. CDR3 coding DNA: TGTGCCAGCAGCCCCCTGGGCAGGGACAGGGGGTTGAACACTGAAGCTTTCTTT.

The chain joins TRBV27 to TRBJ2-7; the match to TRBD1 covers 8 bases. The V and J ends lost 5 bases and 3 bases, in that order; junction bases with no gene match: 3. The CDR3 totals 13 residues. Germline V gene sequence: CDR1 MNHEY, CDR2 SMNVEV (reference sequence). The CDR3 nucleotides are TGTGCCAGCAGTCTCGGGACAGGCTACGAGCAGTACTTC. This sequence encodes CASSLGTGYEQYF.

This rearrangement joins TRBV19 to TRBJ2-7, with TRBD2 as a possible D gene (5 bases). Trimming left V 4 bases short and J 3 bases short, with 10 bases between. The CDR3 sequence is 13 residues long. The V gene's germline CDR1 is LNHDA and CDR2 SQIVND (reference sequence). The CDR3 DNA is TGTGCCAGTAGTACGAATAGCGTCTACGAGCAGTACTTC. Translating it yields CASSTNSVYEQYF.

This chain joins TRBV19 and TRBJ2-3; 12 positions match TRBD2. The V gene end was trimmed by 3 bases and the J gene end by 0 bases; junction bases not matched to a gene: 7. The CDR3 has 18 residues. Germline V lookup: CDR1 LNHDA, CDR2 SQIVND (reference sequence). This CDR3 is CASSMGLAGGSSTDTQYF. CDR3 DNA sequence: TGTGCCAGTAGTATGGGGCTAGCGGGGGGGTCTAGCACAGATACGCAGTATTTT.

The gene calls are TRBV25-1 and TRBJ1-2; TRBD1 matches 7 bases. Germline V CDR1 and CDR2: MGHDK, SYGVNS. This CDR3 is built from 12 residues. The V and J ends lost 9 bases and 8 bases, in that order; junction bases with no gene match: 9. The CDR3 region is CASQTGDRGYTF. The CDR3 DNA sequence: TGTGCCAGTCAAACAGGGGATAGGGGCTACACCTTC.

This chain links TRBV19 with TRBJ2-7; 7 positions agree with TRBD1. V lost 5 bases to trimming and J lost 6 bases; unmatched junction nucleotides: 13. The germline gives CDR1 LNHDA, CDR2 SQIVND (reference sequence). The CDR3 is made up of 15 amino acids. CDR3 residues: CASSHRQGALGEQYF. CDR3 sequence (DNA): TGTGCCAGTAGTCACCGACAGGGCGCATTGGGCGAGCAGTACTTC.

This clone was seen just once. The CDR3 protein is CASSEAPGVGSEETQYF. In DNA, the CDR3 is TGTGCCAGCAGTGAAGCCCCGGGAGTAGGGTCGGAAGAGACCCAGTACTTC. This chain links TRBV6-1 with TRBJ2-5, with D tentatively TRBD2 (6 bases). The CDR3 consists of 17 residues. CDR1 MNHNS and CDR2 SASEGT come from the germline V gene. The V and J ends lost 0 bases and 3 bases respectively, with 17 bases between them.

This clone turned up a few times. The chain couples TRBV9 to TRBJ2-5; TRBD1 might be the D (7 bases). The CDR3 has 17 residues. The V gene lost 1 base and the J gene lost 2 bases, with 18 bases spanning the gap. From germline, CDR1 is SGDLS and CDR2 YYNGEE. CDR3 in DNA: TGTGCCAGCAGCGTATCGGGGAGCGCAGGGGGGCAAGAGACCCAGTACTTC. Protein: CASSVSGSAGGQETQYF. The whole variable domain, remainder taken from reference TRBV9 and TRBJ2-5, is DSGVTQTPKHLITATGQRVTLRCSPRSGDLSVYWYQQSLDQGLQFLIQYYNGEERAKGNILERFSAQQFPDLHSELNLSSLELGDSALYFCASSVSGSAGGQETQYFGPGTRLLVL.